The clone carrying this T cell receptor (beta chain) was recorded at least ten times. The CDR3 covers 15 residues. Unmatched junction bases numbered 7, after V lost 3 bases and J lost 4 bases. CDR1 and CDR2 (germline): MNHNY, SVGAGI (reference sequence). TCRdb re-called the 5' RACE reads through MiXCR, storing one row per CDR3 protein. The table shows about 84,000 distinct CDR3 sequences, with under 13% occurring only once. The data originate from a study of neurological immune-mediated disorders. This chain links TRBV6-6 with TRBJ2-5, with 8 bases fitting TRBD1. The sequence was collected from a man aged 40-55 years in good health. Sequenced sample: PBMCs. The CDR3 nucleotides are TGTGCCAGCAGTTATTGGACAGGGCCGGGAGAGACCCAGTACTTC. Translating it yields CASSYWTGPGETQYF.